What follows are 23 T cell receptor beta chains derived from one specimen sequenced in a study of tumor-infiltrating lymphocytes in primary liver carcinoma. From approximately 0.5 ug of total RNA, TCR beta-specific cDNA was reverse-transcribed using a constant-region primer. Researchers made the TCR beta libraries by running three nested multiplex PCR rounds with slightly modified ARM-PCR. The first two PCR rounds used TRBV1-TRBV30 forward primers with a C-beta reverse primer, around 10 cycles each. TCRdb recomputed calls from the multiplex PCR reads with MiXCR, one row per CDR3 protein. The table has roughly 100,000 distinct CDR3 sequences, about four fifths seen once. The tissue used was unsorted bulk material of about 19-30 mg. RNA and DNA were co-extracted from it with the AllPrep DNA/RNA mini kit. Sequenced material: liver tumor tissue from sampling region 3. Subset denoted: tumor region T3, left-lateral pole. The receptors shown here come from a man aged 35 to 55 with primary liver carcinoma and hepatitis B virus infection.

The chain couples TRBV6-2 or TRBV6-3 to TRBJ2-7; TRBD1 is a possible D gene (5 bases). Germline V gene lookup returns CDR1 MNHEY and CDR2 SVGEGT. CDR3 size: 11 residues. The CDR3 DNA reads TGTGTCAGTGCCGATAGGGGCGAGCAGTACTTC. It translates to CVSADRGEQYF.

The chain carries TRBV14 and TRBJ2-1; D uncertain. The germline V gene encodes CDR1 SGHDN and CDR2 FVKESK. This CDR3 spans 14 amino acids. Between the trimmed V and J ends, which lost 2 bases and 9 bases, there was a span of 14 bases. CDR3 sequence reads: CASSQILDTSEQFF. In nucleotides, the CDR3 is TGTGCCAGCAGCCAAATTCTCGACACAAGTGAGCAGTTCTTC.

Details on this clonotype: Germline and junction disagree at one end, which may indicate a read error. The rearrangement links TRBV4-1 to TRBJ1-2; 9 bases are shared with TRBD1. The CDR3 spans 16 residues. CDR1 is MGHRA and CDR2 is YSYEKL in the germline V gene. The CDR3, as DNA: TGCGCCAGCAGCCACCCTGGACAGGGGACGGGCTATGTCTACACCTTC. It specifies CASSHPGQGTGYVYTF.

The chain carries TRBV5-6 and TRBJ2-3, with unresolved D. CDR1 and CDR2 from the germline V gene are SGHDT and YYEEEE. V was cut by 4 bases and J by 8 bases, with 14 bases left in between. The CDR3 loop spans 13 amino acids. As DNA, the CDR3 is TGTGCCAGCAGCCGAGACTTTCGGGTTACGCAGTATTTT. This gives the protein CASSRDFRVTQYF. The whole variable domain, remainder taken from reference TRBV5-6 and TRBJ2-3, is DAGVTQSPTHLIKTRGQQVTLRCSPKSGHDTVSWYQQALGQGPQFIFQYYEEEERQRGNFPDRFSGHQFPNYSSELNVNALLLGDSALYLCASSRDFRVTQYFGPGTRLTVL.

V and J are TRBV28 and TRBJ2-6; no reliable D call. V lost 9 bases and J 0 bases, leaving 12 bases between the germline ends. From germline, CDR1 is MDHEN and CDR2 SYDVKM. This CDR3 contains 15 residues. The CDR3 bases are TGTGCCAGTAGTCGGTTGATCTCTGGGGCCAACGTCCTGACTTTC. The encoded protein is CASSRLISGANVLTF. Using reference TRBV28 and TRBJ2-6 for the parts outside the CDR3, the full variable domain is DVKVTQSSRYLVKRTGEKVFLECVQDMDHENMFWYRQDPGLGLRLIYFSYDVKMKEKGDIPEGYSVSREKKERFSLILESASTNQTSMYLCASSRLISGANVLTFGAGSRLTVL.

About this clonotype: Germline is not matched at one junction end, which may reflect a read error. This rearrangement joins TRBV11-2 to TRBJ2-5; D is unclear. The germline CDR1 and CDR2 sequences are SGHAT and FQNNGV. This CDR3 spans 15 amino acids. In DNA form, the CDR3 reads TGTGCCAGCAGCCCCATCGGGTTAGTCCCAGAGACTCAGTACTTC. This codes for CASSPIGLVPETQYF.

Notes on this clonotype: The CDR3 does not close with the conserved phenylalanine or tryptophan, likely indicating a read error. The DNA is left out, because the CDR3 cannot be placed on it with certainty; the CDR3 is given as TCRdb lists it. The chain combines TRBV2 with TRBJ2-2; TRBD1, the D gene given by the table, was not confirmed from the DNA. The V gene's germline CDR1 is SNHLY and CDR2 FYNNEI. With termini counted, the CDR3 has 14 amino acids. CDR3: CASSGMGAPGDLLS.

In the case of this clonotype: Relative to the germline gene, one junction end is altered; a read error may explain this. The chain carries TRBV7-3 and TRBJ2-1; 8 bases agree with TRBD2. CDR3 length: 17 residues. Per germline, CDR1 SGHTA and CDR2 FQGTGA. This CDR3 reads CANSPSTTSGPYNEQFF. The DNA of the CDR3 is TGTGCCAACAGCCCTAGTACTACTAGCGGCCCCTACAATGAGCAGTTCTTC.

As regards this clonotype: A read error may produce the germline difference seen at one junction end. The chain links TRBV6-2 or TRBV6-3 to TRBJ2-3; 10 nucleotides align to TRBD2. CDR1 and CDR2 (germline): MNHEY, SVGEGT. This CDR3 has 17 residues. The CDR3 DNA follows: TGTGCCAGTACTGGGATTAGCGGGAGGTATAGCACAAATACGCAGTATTTT. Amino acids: CASTGISGRYSTNTQYF.

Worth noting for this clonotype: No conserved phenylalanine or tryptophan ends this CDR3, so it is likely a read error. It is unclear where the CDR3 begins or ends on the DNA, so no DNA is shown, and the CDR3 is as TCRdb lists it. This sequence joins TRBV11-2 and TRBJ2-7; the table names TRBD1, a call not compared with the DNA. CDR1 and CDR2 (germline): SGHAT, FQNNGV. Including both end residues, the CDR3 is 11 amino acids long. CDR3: CASTKGDEHYI.

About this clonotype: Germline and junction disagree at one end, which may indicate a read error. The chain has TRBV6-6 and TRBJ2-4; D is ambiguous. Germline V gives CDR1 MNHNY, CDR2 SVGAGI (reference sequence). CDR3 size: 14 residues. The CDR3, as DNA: TGTGCCAGCAGGCCCGGCCAAGCCAAAAACATTCGGTACTTC. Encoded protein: CASRPGQAKNIRYF.

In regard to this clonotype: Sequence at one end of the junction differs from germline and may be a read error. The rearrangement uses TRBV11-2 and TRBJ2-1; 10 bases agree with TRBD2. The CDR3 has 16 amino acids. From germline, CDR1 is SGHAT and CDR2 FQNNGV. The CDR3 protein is CASSLLASGSNDEQLF. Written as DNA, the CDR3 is TGTGCCAGTAGCCTCCTGGCTAGCGGGAGTAATGATGAGCAGTTATTC.

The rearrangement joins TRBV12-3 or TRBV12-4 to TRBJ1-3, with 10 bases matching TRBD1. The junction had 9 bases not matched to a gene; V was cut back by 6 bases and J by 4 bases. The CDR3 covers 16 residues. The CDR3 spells CASRETGGAAGNTIYF. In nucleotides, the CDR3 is TGTGCCAGCAGAGAGACAGGGGGCGCGGCCGGAAACACCATATATTTT.

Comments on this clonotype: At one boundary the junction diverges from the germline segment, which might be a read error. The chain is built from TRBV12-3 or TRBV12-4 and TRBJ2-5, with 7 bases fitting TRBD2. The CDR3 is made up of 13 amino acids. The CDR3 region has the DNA TGTGTCAGCAGATTAAGCGGGGTAGAGACCCAGTACTTC. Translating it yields CVSRLSGVETQYF.

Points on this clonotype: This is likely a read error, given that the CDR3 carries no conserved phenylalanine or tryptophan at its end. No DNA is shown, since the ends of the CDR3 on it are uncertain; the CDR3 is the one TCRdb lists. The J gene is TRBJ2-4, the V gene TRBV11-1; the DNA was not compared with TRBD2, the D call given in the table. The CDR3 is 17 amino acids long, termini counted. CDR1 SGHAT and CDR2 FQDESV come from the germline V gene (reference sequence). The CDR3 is CASGFPGTSGTKSIQYL.

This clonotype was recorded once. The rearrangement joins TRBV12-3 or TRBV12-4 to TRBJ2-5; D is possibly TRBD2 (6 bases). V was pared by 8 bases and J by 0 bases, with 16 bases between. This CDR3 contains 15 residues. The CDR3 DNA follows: TGTGCCAGCCCTAAAGGAGGGGTCAACCAAGAGACCCAGTACTTC. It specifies CASPKGGVNQETQYF.

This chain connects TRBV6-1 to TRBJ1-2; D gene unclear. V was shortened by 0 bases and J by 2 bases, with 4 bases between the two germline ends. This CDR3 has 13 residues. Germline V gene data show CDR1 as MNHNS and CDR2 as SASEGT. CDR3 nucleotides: TGTGCCAGCAGTGAAGCTACGAACTATGGCTACACCTTC. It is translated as CASSEATNYGYTF.

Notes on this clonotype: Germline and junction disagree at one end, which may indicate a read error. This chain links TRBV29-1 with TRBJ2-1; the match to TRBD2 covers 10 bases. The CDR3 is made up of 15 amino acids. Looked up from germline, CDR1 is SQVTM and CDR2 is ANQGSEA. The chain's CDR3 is CCVGLAVGFYNEQFF. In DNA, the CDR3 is TGCTGCGTTGGACTAGCGGTAGGGTTCTACAATGAACAGTTCTTC.

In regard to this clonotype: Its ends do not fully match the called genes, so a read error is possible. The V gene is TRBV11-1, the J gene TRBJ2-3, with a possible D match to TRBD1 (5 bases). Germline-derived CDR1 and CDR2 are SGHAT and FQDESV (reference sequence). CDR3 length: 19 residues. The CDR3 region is CGSSSRGSSVGARTDRQYF. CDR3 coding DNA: TGTGGCAGCAGCTCTAGGGGAAGCTCTGTTGGAGCCCGCACAGATAGGCAGTATTTT.

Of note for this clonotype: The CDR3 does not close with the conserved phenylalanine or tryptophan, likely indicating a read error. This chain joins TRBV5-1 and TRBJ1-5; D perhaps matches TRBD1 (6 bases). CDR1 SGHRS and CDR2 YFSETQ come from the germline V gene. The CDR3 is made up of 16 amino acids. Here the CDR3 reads CASSPGGGASIQPQHL. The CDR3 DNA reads TGCGCCAGCAGCCCCGGTGGGGGGGCGAGCATTCAGCCCCAGCATTTA.

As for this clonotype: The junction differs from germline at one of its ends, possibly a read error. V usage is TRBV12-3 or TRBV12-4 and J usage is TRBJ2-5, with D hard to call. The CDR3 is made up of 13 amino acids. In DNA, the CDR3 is TGTCCCAGCAACCGAAGCGTGACAGAGACCCAGTACTTC. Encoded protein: CPSNRSVTETQYF.

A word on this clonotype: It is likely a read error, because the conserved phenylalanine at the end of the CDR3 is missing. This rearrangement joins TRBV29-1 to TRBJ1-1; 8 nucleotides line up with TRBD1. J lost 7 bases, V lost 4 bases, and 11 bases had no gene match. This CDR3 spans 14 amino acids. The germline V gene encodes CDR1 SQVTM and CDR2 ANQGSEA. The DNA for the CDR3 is TGCAGCGTTGTAAGGGGGACAGGAGGCATTGAAGCTTTCTTG. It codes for CSVVRGTGGIEAFL.

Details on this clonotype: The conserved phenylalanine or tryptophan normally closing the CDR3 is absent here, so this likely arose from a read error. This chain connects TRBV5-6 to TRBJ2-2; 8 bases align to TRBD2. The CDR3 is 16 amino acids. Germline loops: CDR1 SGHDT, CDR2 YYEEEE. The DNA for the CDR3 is TGTGTCAGCAGACGTAGACTAGCGATGAACACCGGGGAGCTGTTTTCT. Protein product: CVSRRRLAMNTGELFS.